One and the same sample provided the 21 T cell receptor beta chains below, sequenced in a study of T-cell memory formation after mild COVID-19. MiXCR, run by TCRdb on the 5' RACE reads, gives a single entry per CDR3 protein. The sample carries hundreds of thousands of distinct CDR3 sequences, 18% recorded once. The sample comprised PBMCs or a T cell subset sorted from them (not recorded which). These receptors came from an adult woman who had mild COVID-19 (a few samples of this study predate the infection). Cell type and time point are not known.

CDR3 DNA sequence: TGTGCCAGCAGCGGAGGCCCAGAGCAGTTCTTC. Amino acid sequence: CASSGGPEQFF. The V gene is TRBV7-8, the J gene TRBJ2-1; a possible D gene is TRBD2 (5 bases). Germline CDR1 is SGHVS and CDR2 is FQNEAQ. The CDR3 covers 11 residues. Trimming took off 5 bases at V and 10 bases at J, with 9 bases between the two ends.

This clonotype was recorded a few times. The chain carries TRBV5-1 and TRBJ1-2, with D hard to call. Trimming left V 4 bases short and J 3 bases short, with 7 bases between. Germline CDR1 is SGHRS and CDR2 is YFSETQ. This CDR3 contains 12 residues. The DNA of the CDR3 is TGCGCCAGCAGCATCGGGGACTATGGCTACACCTTC. Amino acid sequence: CASSIGDYGYTF.

The gene calls are TRBV5-5 and TRBJ2-5; D perhaps matches TRBD2 (6 bases). Between the trimmed V and J ends, which lost 0 bases and 2 bases, there was a span of 14 bases. CDR3 length: 16 residues. Germline V gives CDR1 SGHKS, CDR2 YYEKEE (reference sequence). The CDR3 nucleotides are TGTGCCAGCAGCTTGGCCTCCGGGAGTAGGCAAGAGACCCAGTACTTC. Residues: CASSLASGSRQETQYF.

In this sample, this clonotype turned up a few times. This chain links TRBV7-9 with TRBJ1-2; D possibly corresponds to TRBD1 (5 bases). V was trimmed by 2 bases and J by 2 bases, leaving 9 bases between them. Germline loops: CDR1 SEHNR, CDR2 FQNEAQ (reference sequence). The CDR3 spans 14 residues. The CDR3 bases are TGTGCCAGCAGCTTAACGGCAGGGAACTATGGCTACACCTTC. Translation: CASSLTAGNYGYTF.

V usage is TRBV5-8 and J usage is TRBJ1-5; tentatively, D is TRBD1 (5 bases). The CDR3 has 16 residues. Germline loops: CDR1 SGHTS, CDR2 YDEGEE. V lost 2 bases to trimming and J lost 2 bases, with 14 bases between them. CDR3 nucleotide sequence: TGTGCCAGCAGCTTAAGCCGGGGGGGTCGCAATCAGCCCCAGCATTTT. This sequence encodes CASSLSRGGRNQPQHF.

The genes are TRBV27 and TRBJ2-1; D possibly corresponds to TRBD1 (6 bases). The germline V gene encodes CDR1 MNHEY and CDR2 SMNVEV (reference sequence). V lost 5 bases and J lost 0, with 11 bases in between. The CDR3 consists of 15 residues. CDR3 in amino acids: CASSVRRGSYNEQFF. The CDR3 DNA follows: TGTGCCAGCAGTGTCCGCAGGGGCTCCTACAATGAGCAGTTCTTC.

There are a few counts of this clonotype. This chain connects TRBV4-2 to TRBJ2-7; no firm D call. Trimming removed 5 bases from V and 4 bases from J, with 9 bases in between. CDR3 length: 12 amino acids. Germline assignment: CDR1 LGHNA and CDR2 YNFKEQ. CDR3 loop: CASSGLDYEQYF. In DNA form, the CDR3 reads TGTGCCAGCAGCGGGCTGGATTACGAGCAGTACTTC.

This chain links TRBV7-3 with TRBJ2-3; D not resolved. The CDR3 contains 16 residues. Per germline, CDR1 SGHTA and CDR2 FQGTGA. Between the trimmed V and J ends, which lost 5 bases and 1 base, there was a span of 16 bases. CDR3 region: CASSPGSRSRTDTQYF. The CDR3 DNA reads as TGTGCCAGCAGCCCGGGTAGTAGGTCCCGCACAGATACGCAGTATTTT.

This clonotype was seen only a few times. The V call is TRBV21-1, the J call TRBJ2-7; the table's D call, TRBD1, has no DNA check behind it. TRBV21-1 counts as a pseudogene. There are 14 residues in the CDR3. CDR3 loop: CASLGPGTESEQYF. CDR3 DNA sequence: TGTGCCAGCTTGGGTCCGGGAACAGAGAGCGAGCAGTACTTC.

This clonotype has only a few counts. CDR3 DNA sequence: TGCGCCAGCAGCCAAGTTGGTTTGGAAGAGACCCAGTACTTC. This translates into CASSQVGLEETQYF. The rearrangement uses TRBV4-1 and TRBJ2-5; D uncertain. This CDR3 comprises 14 residues. Germline V gene data show CDR1 as MGHRA and CDR2 as YSYEKL. V gave up 1 base and J gave up 3 bases, with 9 bases separating them.

This clonotype showed up just a few times. The chain carries TRBV6-2 or TRBV6-3 and TRBJ2-7, with D possibly being TRBD2 (6 bases). Germline CDR1 is MNHEY and CDR2 is SVGEGT. V was cut by 7 bases and J by 0 bases, with 13 bases left in between. This CDR3 contains 14 residues. The CDR3 region is CASTSFGSSYEQYF. CDR3 bases: TGTGCCAGCACCTCGTTCGGGAGCTCCTACGAGCAGTACTTC.

The chain uses TRBV4-2 and TRBJ2-3, with 11 bases identical to TRBD2. The CDR3 covers 17 residues. The germline CDR1 and CDR2 sequences are LGHNA and YNFKEQ. The V and J ends lost 4 bases and 1 base, in that order; junction bases with no gene match: 7. CDR3 DNA sequence: TGTGCCAGCAGCCCAAGACTAGCGGGAATCGGCACAGATACGCAGTATTTT. Amino acid sequence: CASSPRLAGIGTDTQYF.

This chain connects TRBV5-1 to TRBJ2-2; D unclear. Trimming took 6 bases from V and 6 from J, leaving 12 bases between them. Germline V gene data show CDR1 as SGHRS and CDR2 as YFSETQ. This CDR3 has 13 residues. For the CDR3, the DNA is TGCGCCAGCACCCCGTCCCCCGCCGGGGAGCTGTTTTTT. It specifies CASTPSPAGELFF.

The rearrangement uses TRBV18 and TRBJ2-1; D perhaps matches TRBD2 (5 bases). In germline, CDR1 is KGHSH, CDR2 LQKENI. The CDR3 runs 15 residues. The germline V and J ends were trimmed by 4 bases and 4 bases, with 14 bases remaining between them. The CDR3 reads CASSLPRGPYNEQFF. DNA of the CDR3: TGTGCCAGCTCACTCCCGAGAGGGCCATACAATGAGCAGTTCTTC.

Only a few counts were recorded for this clonotype. This chain uses TRBV27 with TRBJ2-3, with D uncertain. The V end was cut by 4 bases, the J end by 4 bases, with 9 bases between. The germline V gene has CDR1 MNHEY and CDR2 SMNVEV (reference sequence). This CDR3 is built from 13 residues. The CDR3 region is CASSWDGADTQYF. The CDR3, as DNA: TGTGCCAGCAGTTGGGATGGAGCAGATACGCAGTATTTT.

The gene calls are TRBV7-8 and TRBJ2-3, with D tentatively TRBD1 (6 bases). Germline V CDR1 and CDR2: SGHVS, FQNEAQ. With 5 bases removed from V and 5 bases from J, the gap between germline ends came to 17 bases. CDR3 size: 15 residues. CDR3 protein: CASSATQGSRDTQYF. DNA of the CDR3: TGTGCCAGCAGCGCCACTCAGGGGAGTAGAGATACGCAGTATTTT.

This clonotype was counted only a few times. V and J are TRBV11-2 and TRBJ1-1; D remains ambiguous. Trimming shortened V by 5 bases and J by 5 bases, and 6 bases separated the two germline ends. Germline CDR1 and CDR2: SGHAT and FQNNGV. The CDR3 sequence is 11 residues long. CDR3 DNA: TGTGCCAGCAGCCCGATTACTGAAGCTTTCTTT. It is translated as CASSPITEAFF.

This clonotype has more than one count but fewer than ten. V is TRBV7-8 and J is TRBJ2-1, with 10 nucleotides matching TRBD2. V dropped 5 bases and J dropped 11; count of bases not matched to a gene: 12. The length of the CDR3 is 15 residues. In germline, CDR1 is SGHVS, CDR2 FQNEAQ. CDR3 sequence reads: CASSPGTSDIMQQFF. Written as DNA, the CDR3 is TGTGCCAGCAGCCCAGGGACTAGCGACATAATGCAGCAGTTCTTC.

This chain links TRBV30 with TRBJ2-5, with D maybe TRBD2 (6 bases). V lost 0 bases, J lost 5 bases, and 22 bases lay in between. The CDR3 consists of 17 residues. Germline values: CDR1 GTSNPN, CDR2 SVGIG (reference sequence). CDR3 region: CAWSVGFRASAGETQYF. CDR3 coding DNA: TGTGCCTGGAGTGTAGGGTTCCGGGCCTCTGCGGGGGAGACCCAGTACTTC.

J is TRBJ2-3 and V is TRBV3-1, with D tentatively TRBD1 (6 bases). Trimming stripped 0 bases from V and 0 bases from J, with 10 bases between. Germline V CDR1 and CDR2: LGHDT, YNNKEL (reference sequence). The length of the CDR3 is 16 residues. The CDR3 protein is CASSQEGTGSTDTQYF. The CDR3 DNA follows: TGTGCCAGCAGCCAAGAAGGAACAGGGAGCACAGATACGCAGTATTTT.

In this sample, this clonotype turned up a few times. The rearrangement joins TRBV19 to TRBJ2-1; D may be TRBD2 (5 bases). The germline V and J ends were trimmed by 3 bases and 8 bases, with 11 bases remaining between them. The CDR3 consists of 13 residues. The V gene's germline CDR1 is LNHDA and CDR2 SQIVND (reference sequence). DNA for the CDR3: TGTGCCAGTAGTATCCCGGGGATCGATGAGCAGTTCTTC. Protein sequence: CASSIPGIDEQFF.